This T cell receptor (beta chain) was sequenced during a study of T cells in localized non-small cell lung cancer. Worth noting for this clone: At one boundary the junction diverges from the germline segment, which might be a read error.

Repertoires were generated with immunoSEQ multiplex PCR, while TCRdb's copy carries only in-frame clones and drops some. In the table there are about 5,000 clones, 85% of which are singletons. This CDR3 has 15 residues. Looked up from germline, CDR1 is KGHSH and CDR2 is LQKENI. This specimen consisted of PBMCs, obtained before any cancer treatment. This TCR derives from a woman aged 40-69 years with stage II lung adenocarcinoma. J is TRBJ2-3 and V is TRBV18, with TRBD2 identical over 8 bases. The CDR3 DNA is TGTGCCAGCTCACCATTAGCGGGAAGCACAGGTACGCAGTATTTT. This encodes CASSPLAGSTGTQYF.